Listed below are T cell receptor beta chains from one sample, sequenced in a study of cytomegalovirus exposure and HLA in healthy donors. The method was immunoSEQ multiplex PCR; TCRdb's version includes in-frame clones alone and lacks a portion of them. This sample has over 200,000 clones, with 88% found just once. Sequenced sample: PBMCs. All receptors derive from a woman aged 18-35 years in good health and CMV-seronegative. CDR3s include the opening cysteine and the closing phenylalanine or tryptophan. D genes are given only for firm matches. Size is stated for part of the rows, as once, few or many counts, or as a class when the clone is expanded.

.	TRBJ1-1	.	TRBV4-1	CASSQEEGLNTEAFF	TGCGCCAGCAGCCAAGAAGAGGGTCTGAACACTGAAGCTTTCTTT
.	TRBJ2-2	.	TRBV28	CASSSQSWTAGELFF	TGTGCCAGCAGTTCACAATCCTGGACTGCCGGGGAGCTGTTTTTT
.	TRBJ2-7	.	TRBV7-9	CASSLVGTLYEQYF	TGTGCCAGCAGCTTAGTGGGGACACTTTACGAGCAGTACTTC
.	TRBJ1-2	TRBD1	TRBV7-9	CASSSTGGLPIRGYTF	TGTGCCAGCAGCTCGACAGGGGGCTTACCAATACGGGGCTACACCTTC
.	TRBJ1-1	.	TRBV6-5	CASSYTGNTEAFF	TGTGCCAGCAGTTATACGGGGAACACTGAAGCTTTCTTT
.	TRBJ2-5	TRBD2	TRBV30	CAVSSGHQETQYF	TGTGCCGTGTCTAGCGGGCACCAAGAGACCCAGTACTTC
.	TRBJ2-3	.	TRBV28	CASSPTSVWSGGTDTQYF	TGTGCCAGCAGTCCGACTTCGGTTTGGAGCGGAGGCACAGATACGCAGTATTTT
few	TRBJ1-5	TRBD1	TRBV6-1	CASSERLGTGAYSNQPQHF	TGTGCCAGCAGTGAAAGGCTCGGGACAGGTGCCTATAGCAATCAGCCCCAGCATTTT
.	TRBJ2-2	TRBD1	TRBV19	CASRTGRARTGELFF	TGTGCCAGTAGGACAGGGCGGGCTCGCACCGGGGAGCTGTTTTTT
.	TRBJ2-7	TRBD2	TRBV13	CASSSRLARSYEQYF	TGTGCCAGCAGCTCTCGACTAGCGAGGTCCTACGAGCAGTACTTC
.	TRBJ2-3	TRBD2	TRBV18	CASSPSKRETDTQYF	TGTGCCAGCTCACCAAGCAAGCGGGAGACAGATACGCAGTATTTT
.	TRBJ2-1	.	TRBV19	CASSFPAVFSYNEQFF	TGTGCCAGTAGTTTCCCAGCGGTCTTCTCCTACAATGAGCAGTTCTTC
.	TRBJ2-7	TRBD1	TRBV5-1	CASRSYDRVEQYF	TGCGCCAGCAGGTCCTACGACAGGGTGGAGCAGTACTTC
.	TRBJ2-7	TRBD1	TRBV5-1	CASSLTPDRASYEQYF	TGCGCCAGCAGCTTGACACCTGACAGGGCCTCCTACGAGCAGTACTTC
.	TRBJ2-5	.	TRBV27	CARSSGQETQYF	TGTGCCAGATCAAGCGGGCAAGAGACCCAGTACTTC
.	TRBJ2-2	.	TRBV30	CAWSRGGVDTGELFF	TGTGCCTGGAGTAGGGGGGGAGTCGACACCGGGGAGCTGTTTTTT
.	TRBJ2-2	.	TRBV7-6	CASSLVGDKAGELFF	TGTGCCAGCAGCTTAGTTGGGGACAAGGCCGGGGAGCTGTTTTTT
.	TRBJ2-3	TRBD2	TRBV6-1	CASTIGLADTDTQYF	TGTGCCAGCACAATTGGACTAGCGGACACAGATACGCAGTATTTT
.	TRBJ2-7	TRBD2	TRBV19	CASRHNGLAPYEQYF	TGTGCCAGTAGACATAATGGACTAGCACCCTACGAGCAGTACTTC
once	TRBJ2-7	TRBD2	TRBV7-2	CASSDPGLSYEQYF	TGTGCCAGCAGCGATCCGGGACTATCCTACGAGCAGTACTTC
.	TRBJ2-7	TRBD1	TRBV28	CASTLGDREYYEQYF	TGTGCCAGCACCTTAGGGGACAGGGAGTACTACGAGCAGTACTTC
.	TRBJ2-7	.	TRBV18	CASSPRGRPSYEQYF	TGTGCCAGCTCACCACGGGGGCGACCTTCCTACGAGCAGTACTTC
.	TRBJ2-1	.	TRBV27	CASSTIDSYNEQFF	TGTGCCAGCAGTACAATCGACAGTTACAATGAGCAGTTCTTC
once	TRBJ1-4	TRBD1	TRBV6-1	CASSEQGASEKLFF	TGTGCCAGCAGTGAACAGGGGGCGAGTGAAAAACTGTTTTTT
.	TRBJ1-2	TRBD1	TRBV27	CARDPPGLGQELNYGYTF	TGTGCCAGGGACCCGCCTGGCCTGGGACAGGAGCTAAACTATGGCTACACCTTC
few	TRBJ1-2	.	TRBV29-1	CSVVEGLYGYTF	TGCAGCGTTGTCGAGGGACTCTATGGCTACACCTTC
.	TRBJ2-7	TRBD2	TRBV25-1	CASSGWTSGDYEQYF	TGTGCCAGCAGTGGATGGACTAGCGGAGACTACGAGCAGTACTTC
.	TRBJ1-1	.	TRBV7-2	CASSFNARNTEAFF	TGTGCCAGCAGCTTTAACGCGCGAAACACTGAAGCTTTCTTT
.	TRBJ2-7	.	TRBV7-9	CASRTTRERSDEQYF	TGTGCCAGCAGAACAACTCGGGAGAGGTCGGACGAGCAGTACTTC
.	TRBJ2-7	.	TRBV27	CASTINGLSGAYEQYF	TGTGCCAGCACTATCAATGGACTAAGCGGTGCCTACGAGCAGTACTTC
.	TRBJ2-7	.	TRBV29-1	CSVEMGPYEQYF	TGCAGCGTTGAAATGGGCCCCTACGAGCAGTACTTC
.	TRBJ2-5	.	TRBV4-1	CASSQDPGETQYF	TGCGCCAGCAGCCAAGATCCCGGAGAGACCCAGTACTTC
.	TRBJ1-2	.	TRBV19	CASSRGFYGYTF	TGTGCCAGTAGTCGGGGTTTCTATGGCTACACCTTC
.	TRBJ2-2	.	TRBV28	CASSFSGGTGELFF	TGTGCCAGCAGTTTTAGTGGAGGCACCGGGGAGCTGTTTTTT
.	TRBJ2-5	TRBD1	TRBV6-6	CASSSGGTPWRETQYF	TGTGCCAGCAGTTCAGGGGGTACGCCATGGCGGGAGACCCAGTACTTC
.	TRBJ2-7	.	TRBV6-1	CASSEDNSYEQYF	TGTGCCAGCAGTGAAGACAACTCCTACGAGCAGTACTTC
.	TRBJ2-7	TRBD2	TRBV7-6	CASSLFSSGSYEQYF	TGTGCCAGCAGCTTATTTTCTAGCGGCTCCTACGAGCAGTACTTC
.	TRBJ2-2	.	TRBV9	CASSGLDKNTGELFF	TGTGCCAGCAGCGGCCTCGACAAGAACACCGGGGAGCTGTTTTTT
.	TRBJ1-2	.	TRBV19	CASSIPDRTYGYTF	TGTGCCAGTAGTATCCCAGACAGGACCTATGGCTACACCTTC
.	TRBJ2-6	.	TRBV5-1	CASSAGGASGANVLTF	TGCGCCAGCAGCGCGGGCGGGGCCTCTGGGGCCAACGTCCTGACTTTC
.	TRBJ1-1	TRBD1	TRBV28	CASSIRTGVNTEAFF	TGTGCCAGCAGTATCCGTACAGGGGTTAACACTGAAGCTTTCTTT
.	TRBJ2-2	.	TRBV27	CASGRGMGHTGELFF	TGTGCCAGCGGTCGTGGAATGGGGCACACCGGGGAGCTGTTTTTT
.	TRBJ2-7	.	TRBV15	CATSDRGPFYEQYF	TGTGCCACCAGCGATAGGGGTCCCTTCTACGAGCAGTACTTC
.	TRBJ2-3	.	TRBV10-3	CAISAFERDTQYF	TGTGCCATCAGTGCCTTTGAGCGGGATACGCAGTATTTT
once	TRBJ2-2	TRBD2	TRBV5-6	CASILGGPSGTGELFF	TGTGCCAGCATCTTGGGAGGGCCCTCGGGCACCGGGGAGCTGTTTTTT
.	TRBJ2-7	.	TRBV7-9	CASSPGAWGTPYEQYF	TGTGCCAGCAGCCCAGGGGCCTGGGGGACCCCCTACGAGCAGTACTTC
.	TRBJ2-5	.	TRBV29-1	CSVVSGRQETQYF	TGCAGCGTTGTTTCGGGAAGACAAGAGACCCAGTACTTC
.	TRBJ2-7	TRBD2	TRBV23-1	CAIKTGRAGEQYF	TGCGCCATAAAGACGGGGAGGGCCGGAGAGCAGTACTTC
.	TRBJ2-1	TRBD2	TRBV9	CASSPAGLAATSSYNEQFF	TGTGCCAGCAGCCCAGCTGGTCTAGCGGCCACGAGCTCCTACAATGAGCAGTTCTTC
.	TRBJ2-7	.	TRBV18	CASSPPASYEQYF	TGTGCCAGCTCACCACCGGCCTCCTACGAGCAGTACTTC
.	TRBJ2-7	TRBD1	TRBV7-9	CASSSGQGGYEQYF	TGTGCCAGCAGCAGTGGACAGGGGGGATACGAGCAGTACTTC
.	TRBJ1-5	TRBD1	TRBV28	CASLQGNQPQHF	TGTGCCAGCTTACAGGGGAATCAGCCCCAGCATTTT
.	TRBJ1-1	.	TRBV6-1	CASSEGGPSAEAFF	TGTGCCAGCAGTGAAGGCGGGCCGTCGGCTGAAGCTTTCTTT
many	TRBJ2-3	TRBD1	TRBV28	CASSAGTGDTDTQYF	TGTGCCAGCAGTGCCGGGACAGGGGACACAGATACGCAGTATTTT
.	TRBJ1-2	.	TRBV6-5	CASSYDGEGNYGYTF	TGTGCCAGCAGTTACGACGGGGAAGGAAACTATGGCTACACCTTC